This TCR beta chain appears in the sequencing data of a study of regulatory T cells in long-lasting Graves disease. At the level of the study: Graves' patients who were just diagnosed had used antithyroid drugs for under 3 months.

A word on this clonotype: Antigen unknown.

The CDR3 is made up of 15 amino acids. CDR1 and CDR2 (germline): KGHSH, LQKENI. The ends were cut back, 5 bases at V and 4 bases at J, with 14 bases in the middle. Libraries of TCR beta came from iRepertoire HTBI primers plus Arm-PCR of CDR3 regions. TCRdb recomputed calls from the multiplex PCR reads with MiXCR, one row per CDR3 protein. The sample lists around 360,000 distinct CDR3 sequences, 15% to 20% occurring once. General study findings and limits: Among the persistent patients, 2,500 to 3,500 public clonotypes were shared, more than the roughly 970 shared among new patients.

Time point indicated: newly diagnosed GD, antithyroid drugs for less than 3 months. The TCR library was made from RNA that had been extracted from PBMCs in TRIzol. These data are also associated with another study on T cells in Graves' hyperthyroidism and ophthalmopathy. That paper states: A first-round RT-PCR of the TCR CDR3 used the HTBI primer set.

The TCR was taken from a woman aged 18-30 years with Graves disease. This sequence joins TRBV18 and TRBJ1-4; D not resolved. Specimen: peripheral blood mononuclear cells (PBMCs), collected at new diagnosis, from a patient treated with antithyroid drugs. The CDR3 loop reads CASSRSGSSNEKLFF. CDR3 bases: TGTGCCAGCTCAAGGTCCGGCAGCAGTAATGAAAAACTGTTTTTT. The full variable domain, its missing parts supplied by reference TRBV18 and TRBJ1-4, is NAGVMQNPRHLVRRRGQEARLRCSPMKGHSHVYWYRQLPEEGLKFMVYLQKENIIDESGMPKERFSAEFPKEGPSILRIQQVVRGDSAAYFCASSRSGSSNEKLFFGSGTQLSVL.